The 23 T cell receptor beta chains below all came from one sample that was sequenced in a study of T cell responses to AZD1222 COVID-19 vaccine. Profiled with immunoSEQ multiplex PCR; TCRdb holds only in-frame clones, not every one. The repertoire consists of about 83,000 clones, with approximately 90% occurring once and the leading ten covering roughly 4.8%. Sequenced material: peripheral blood, taken on day 0 of MenACWY control vaccination. These receptors all come from an adult in good health.

This clone has only a few counts. The gene calls are TRBV28 and TRBJ1-5, with D maybe TRBD1 (5 bases). Germline lookup yields CDR1 MDHEN and CDR2 SYDVKM. The CDR3 length is 12 residues. Deletions cut 10 bases from V and 9 bases from J, with 16 bases between. The CDR3 sequence is CATLGQARPQHF. The CDR3 region has the DNA TGTGCCACTCTTGGACAAGCGCGGCCCCAGCATTTT.

This chain uses TRBV4-3 with TRBJ1-6; no clear D gene. Germline CDR1 and CDR2: LGHNA and YSLEER. The CDR3 runs 13 residues. V dropped 8 bases and J dropped 10 bases, with 15 bases sitting between them. CDR3 sequence: CASSALYGSPLHF. The CDR3 nucleotides are TGCGCCAGCTCGGCGCTTTACGGCTCACCCCTCCACTTT.

The V and J genes are TRBV9 and TRBJ1-5; D is possibly TRBD1 (5 bases). Germline loops: CDR1 SGDLS, CDR2 YYNGEE. Trimming took off 2 bases at V and 3 bases at J, with 9 bases between the two ends. This CDR3 has 14 amino acids. DNA of the CDR3: TGTGCCAGCAGCGTTGGGGGTTACAATCAGCCCCAGCATTTT. Its protein product is CASSVGGYNQPQHF. Full variable domain (missing parts from reference TRBV9 and TRBJ1-5): DSGVTQTPKHLITATGQRVTLRCSPRSGDLSVYWYQQSLDQGLQFLIQYYNGEERAKGNILERFSAQQFPDLHSELNLSSLELGDSALYFCASSVGGYNQPQHFGDGTRLSIL.

The DNA of the CDR3 is TGTGCCAGTAGTTCGAGACAGGGGGCTGCAGATACGCAGTATTTT. It yields the protein CASSSRQGAADTQYF. The chain carries TRBV19 and TRBJ2-3; TRBD1 matches 10 bases. Per the germline V gene, CDR1 is LNHDA and CDR2 is SQIVND (reference sequence). This CDR3 spans 15 amino acids. After removal of 5 bases from V and 4 bases from J, the junction contained 6 bases not matched to a gene.

J is TRBJ2-7 and V is TRBV7-9; 9 bases map to TRBD2. Germline trimming cut 5 bases from V and 7 bases from J; bases unmatched to any gene: 21. Looked up from germline, CDR1 is SEHNR and CDR2 is FQNEAQ (reference sequence). The CDR3 runs to 18 residues. The CDR3 coding sequence is TGTGCCAGCAGCCCTCCAGTCGTGCTAGCGGGGATCGGAGGGGAGCAGTACTTC. Amino acid sequence: CASSPPVVLAGIGGEQYF.

The chain recombines TRBV5-1 with TRBJ2-4, with TRBD1 identical over 9 bases. Germline-derived CDR1 and CDR2 are SGHRS and YFSETQ. The length of the CDR3 is 17 residues. V lost 4 bases to trimming and J lost 2 bases; unmatched junction nucleotides: 10. CDR3 residues: CASSVSTGTGTKNIQYF. CDR3 nucleotide sequence: TGCGCCAGCAGCGTCTCCACCGGGACAGGGACCAAAAACATTCAGTACTTC.

The chain couples TRBV5-1 to TRBJ2-7, with a weak D call TRBD1 (6 bases). The CDR3 loop spans 15 amino acids. Trimming took 4 bases from V and 4 from J, leaving 18 bases between them. The germline V gene encodes CDR1 SGHRS and CDR2 YFSETQ. In nucleotides, the CDR3 is TGCGCCAGCAGCCGAACTTTCTCCGGGACATACGAGCAGTACTTC. Translated, it gives CASSRTFSGTYEQYF.

This clone was counted only a few times. This sequence joins TRBV19 and TRBJ1-1; D gene unclear. V shed 3 bases and J shed 3 bases, with 14 bases lying between them. The CDR3 sequence is 15 residues long. CDR1 is LNHDA, CDR2 SQIVND, per germline (reference sequence). The CDR3 here is CASSMTGRPHTEAFF. DNA of the CDR3: TGTGCCAGTAGTATGACGGGGAGACCCCACACTGAAGCTTTCTTT.

This clone was observed a single time. The V call is TRBV5-1, the J call TRBJ2-5, with D unresolved. The CDR3 sequence is 14 residues long. CDR1 is SGHRS and CDR2 is YFSETQ in the germline V gene. Trimming removed 0 bases at V and 1 base at J, with 7 bases between. The CDR3 sequence is CASSLGAAQETQYF. The CDR3 DNA reads as TGCGCCAGCAGCTTGGGGGCAGCCCAAGAGACCCAGTACTTC.

This clone was seen once. The chain couples TRBV5-1 to TRBJ2-7, with D perhaps matching TRBD2 (5 bases). This CDR3 is built from 16 residues. Deletions cut 0 bases from V and 5 bases from J, with 18 bases between. Germline CDR1 and CDR2: SGHRS and YFSETQ. In DNA form, the CDR3 reads TGCGCCAGCAGCTTGGTTACGGCTAGCCAGGCCCACGAGCAGTACTTC. Protein: CASSLVTASQAHEQYF.

This sequence joins TRBV27 and TRBJ2-3, with unresolved D. The CDR3 consists of 13 residues. V shed 0 bases and J shed 0 bases, with 1 base lying between them. Germline assignment: CDR1 MNHEY and CDR2 SMNVEV (reference sequence). The CDR3 DNA is TGTGCCAGCAGTTTATCAAGCACAGATACGCAGTATTTT. It specifies CASSLSSTDTQYF.

The count of this clone is one. The chain's CDR3 is CASSPGGVSGNTIYF. As DNA, the CDR3 is TGTGCCAGCAGCCCCGGGGGGGTATCTGGAAACACCATATATTTT. The chain is built from TRBV3-1 (or the pseudogene TRBV3-2) and TRBJ1-3, with D possibly TRBD1 on 5 matching bases. This CDR3 comprises 15 residues. V lost 4 bases and J 1 base, leaving 11 bases between the germline ends. Germline values: CDR1 LGHDT, CDR2 YNNKEL (reference sequence).

This clone came up a few times. V and J are TRBV29-1 and TRBJ1-2; 8 bases agree with TRBD1. CDR1 is SQVTM, CDR2 ANQGSEA, per germline. The CDR3 is made up of 12 amino acids. Trimming at V came to 7 bases and at J to 8 bases, leaving 9 bases not matched to a gene. The CDR3 DNA reads as TGCAGCGCACAAATGGACAGGGTCGGCTACACCTTC. Translation: CSAQMDRVGYTF.

This clone was seen only once. The chain is built from TRBV5-5 and TRBJ2-7; 12 positions match TRBD2. The CDR3 is 15 amino acids. CDR1 is SGHKS, CDR2 YYEKEE, per germline (reference sequence). The ends lost 0 bases at V and 2 bases at J; junction bases unmatched: 0. As DNA, the CDR3 is TGTGCCAGCAGCTTGGGGACTAGCGGGGCCTACGAGCAGTACTTC. Translation gives CASSLGTSGAYEQYF.

In its sample, this clone was seen once. J is TRBJ1-1 and V is TRBV7-9, with D possibly being TRBD1 (5 bases). The V and J ends lost 3 bases and 0 bases respectively, with 11 bases between them. The CDR3 has 15 amino acids. Germline lookup yields CDR1 SEHNR and CDR2 FQNEAQ (reference sequence). CDR3: CASSLAGPMNTEAFF. The CDR3 bases are TGTGCCAGCAGCTTGGCGGGACCCATGAACACTGAAGCTTTCTTT. The full variable domain, in which reference TRBV7-9 and TRBJ1-1 provide the parts outside the CDR3, is DTGVSQNPRHKITKRGQNVTFRCDPISEHNRLYWYRQTLGQGPEFLTYFQNEAQLEKSRLLSDRFSAERPKGSFSTLEIQRTEQGDSAMYLCASSLAGPMNTEAFFGQGTRLTVV.

As regards this clone: This same CDR3 is encoded by further DNA sequences in the sample. The V gene is TRBV20-1, the J gene TRBJ2-7; TRBD2 aligns across 7 bases. V lost 2 bases and J lost 6; bases outside the gene matches: 1. The length of the CDR3 is 11 residues. Germline V gene lookup returns CDR1 DFQATT and CDR2 SNEGSKA (reference sequence). CDR3 residues: CSARSGTEQYF. The CDR3 nucleotides read TGCAGTGCTAGAAGCGGGACCGAGCAGTACTTC.

The chain couples TRBV18 to TRBJ1-2, with 7 bases aligning to TRBD1. This CDR3 spans 11 amino acids. Unmatched junction bases numbered 3, after V lost 6 bases and J lost 8 bases. Germline V gives CDR1 KGHSH, CDR2 LQKENI. The chain's CDR3 is CASSDRSGYTF. CDR3 coding DNA: TGTGCCAGCTCGGACAGGAGCGGCTACACCTTC.

The CDR3 spells CAWRAGTSSSYEQYF. Here the CDR3 DNA reads TGTGCCTGGAGGGCCGGGACATCAAGCTCCTACGAGCAGTACTTC. The chain recombines TRBV30 with TRBJ2-7; the D gene is possibly TRBD1 (6 bases). This CDR3 spans 15 amino acids. Trimming took off 3 bases at V and 0 bases at J, with 15 bases between the two ends. Germline-derived CDR1 and CDR2 are GTSNPN and SVGIG (reference sequence).

The rearrangement joins TRBV9 to TRBJ2-7; D call uncertain. V was pared by 4 bases and J by 1 base, with 15 bases between. Germline V gene lookup returns CDR1 SGDLS and CDR2 YYNGEE. The CDR3 totals 15 residues. The CDR3 DNA reads TGTGCCAGCAGCCCCGGCATGGGGATTTCCTACGAGCAGTACTTC. This sequence encodes CASSPGMGISYEQYF.

This clone showed up just once. V is TRBV11-3 and J is TRBJ2-1, with D maybe TRBD1 (7 bases). Trimming pared 1 base from V and 4 bases from J, leaving 17 bases between. CDR3 length: 17 residues. Germline V gene lookup returns CDR1 SGHNT and CDR2 YENEEA. The CDR3 sequence: CASSLGTGGDSYNEQFF. The CDR3 DNA reads as TGTGCCAGCAGCTTAGGGACTGGAGGGGACAGTTACAATGAGCAGTTCTTC.

The chain employs TRBV7-9 and TRBJ1-1, with no clear D. The V gene's germline CDR1 is SEHNR and CDR2 FQNEAQ (reference sequence). CDR3 length: 15 amino acids. V was clipped by 3 bases and J by 2 bases, with 13 bases between them. The CDR3 spells CASSFGAATNTEAFF. As DNA, the CDR3 is TGTGCCAGCAGCTTTGGCGCAGCCACTAACACTGAAGCTTTCTTT. The complete variable domain, with remaining parts taken from reference TRBV7-9 and TRBJ1-1, reads DTGVSQNPRHKITKRGQNVTFRCDPISEHNRLYWYRQTLGQGPEFLTYFQNEAQLEKSRLLSDRFSAERPKGSFSTLEIQRTEQGDSAMYLCASSFGAATNTEAFFGQGTRLTVV.

The chain is built from TRBV7-9 and TRBJ2-7, with unresolved D. Trimming cost V 0 bases and J 3 bases, with 6 bases left between them. The germline V gene has CDR1 SEHNR and CDR2 FQNEAQ (reference sequence). CDR3 length: 13 residues. The CDR3 loop is CASSLAGVYEQYF. The CDR3 DNA is TGTGCCAGCAGCTTAGCTGGGGTCTACGAGCAGTACTTC.

The CDR3 bases are TGTGCCAGGGCTAGCGGGAGAAAGTACGAGCAGTACTTC. Translation: CARASGRKYEQYF. The chain couples TRBV7-2 to TRBJ2-7, with TRBD2 matching 10 bases. The junction had 6 bases not matched to a gene; V was cut back by 9 bases and J by 4 bases. CDR1 and CDR2 (germline): SGHTA, FQGNSA. This CDR3 contains 13 residues.